The TCR beta chain described here comes from a study of blood T cells in healthy people across ages. The sample holds a few counts of this clonotype. Its specificity is unknown. PCR was performed a second time for about 7 to 11 cycles using a sample-barcoded 5' primer and a J-beta primer mix. TCRdb re-analysed the 5' RACE reads in MiXCR, keeping a single row per CDR3 protein. Found here are 1.5 million to 2 million distinct CDR3 sequences, about 28% of them singletons; the top ten hold over 7%. Study-wide points: More naive CD4+ cells and higher diversity were found in long-lived than in aged donors.

The germline V gene has CDR1 SGHTA and CDR2 FQGNSA. Between the trimmed V and J ends, which lost 6 bases and 8 bases, there was a span of 19 bases. This CDR3 has 14 residues. The chain couples TRBV7-2 to TRBJ1-1, with D possibly TRBD1 on 5 matching bases. Sequenced material: blood. This TCR derives from a woman aged 25 to 39 in good health. The CDR3 sequence is CASSKSPTEGEAFF. The CDR3 DNA reads TGTGCCAGCAGTAAGAGCCCTACCGAGGGGGAAGCTTTCTTT.